This T cell receptor beta chain comes out of a study of T cell responses to AZD1222 COVID-19 vaccine. A word on this clone: Its antigen remains unknown.

General study results and limits: With dominance at 160-218 and 743-854, vaccine-associated CD4 TCRs spanned spike. Within unmutated variant regions lay the reported targets of nearly half of spike-specific TCRs. Among the donors, most were white British and more were female, and clonal diversity was possibly underestimated.

TCRdb keeps only in-frame clones here, not all; method: immunoSEQ multiplex PCR. The sample records 170,000 or so clones, more than 85% being singletons. This specimen consisted of peripheral blood, obtained on day 0 of AZD1222 vaccination. The sequence was obtained from an adult in good health.

The CDR3 loop reads CASSPWDGFQPQHF. The CDR3 region has the DNA TGTGCCAGCTCACCATGGGATGGCTTTCAGCCCCAGCATTTT. The V gene is TRBV18, the J gene TRBJ1-5; D is undetermined. The CDR3 has 14 amino acids. The ends were cut back, 2 bases at V and 6 bases at J, with 11 bases in the middle. The germline CDR1 and CDR2 sequences are KGHSH and LQKENI.